Below, 14 T cell receptor beta chains from the same sample are listed, as sequenced in a study of shared clonotypes between healthy human individuals. The protocol was immunoSEQ multiplex PCR, while the TCRdb copy is restricted to in-frame clones and leaves out a portion. The sample includes hundreds of thousands of clones, about 92% of them seen just once. CD8 cells regarded as naive lacked CD45RO, were positively chosen for CCR7, and omitted terminally differentiated effector memory CD45RA+ cells. Sequenced material: naive CD8+ T cells sorted from blood. These receptors came from a man aged 25 to 45 in good health.

V gene TRBV25-1 combines with J gene TRBJ2-5, with D perhaps matching TRBD2 (5 bases). The CDR3 is made up of 13 amino acids. The germline CDR1 and CDR2 sequences are MGHDK and SYGVNS. CDR3 nucleotide sequence: TGTGCAGTGAGGGTTGGCCCCCAAGAGACCCAGTACTTC. Translated: CAVRVGPQETQYF.

The V call is TRBV7-9, the J call TRBJ1-5, with a possible D match to TRBD1 (5 bases). With 5 bases removed from V and 6 bases from J, the gap between germline ends came to 17 bases. Germline loops: CDR1 SEHNR, CDR2 FQNEAQ (reference sequence). CDR3 length: 15 residues. The DNA for the CDR3 is TGTGCCAGCAGCAACCCTGAGGACCAGGGTCAGCCCCAGCATTTT. As protein: CASSNPEDQGQPQHF. The full variable domain, in which reference TRBV7-9 and TRBJ1-5 provide the parts outside the CDR3, is DTGVSQNPRHKITKRGQNVTFRCDPISEHNRLYWYRQTLGQGPEFLTYFQNEAQLEKSRLLSDRFSAERPKGSFSTLEIQRTEQGDSAMYLCASSNPEDQGQPQHFGDGTRLSIL.

DNA for the CDR3: TGTGCCAGCAGCTTCGTTTTTCCTTACAATGAGCAGTTCTTC. This gives the protein CASSFVFPYNEQFF. The chain links TRBV7-9 to TRBJ2-1, with D unresolved. The germline V and J ends were trimmed by 3 bases and 4 bases, with 10 bases remaining between them. The CDR3 loop spans 14 amino acids. CDR1 is SEHNR and CDR2 is FQNEAQ in the germline V gene (reference sequence).

V and J are TRBV2 and TRBJ2-5; TRBD1 agrees at 9 bases. V was clipped by 3 bases and J by 5 bases; unmatched bases: 7. Germline V gives CDR1 SNHLY, CDR2 FYNNEI. The CDR3 contains 15 residues. DNA of the CDR3: TGTGCCAGCAGTGAGGGACAGGGTTCGGGGGAGACCCAGTACTTC. Translated, it gives CASSEGQGSGETQYF.

The chain links TRBV9 to TRBJ2-3; 9 nucleotides line up with TRBD1. Per the germline V gene, CDR1 is SGDLS and CDR2 is YYNGEE. V was pared by 2 bases and J by 2 bases, with 15 bases of the junction left unmatched. The CDR3 covers 19 residues. The chain's CDR3 is CASSVPLFTGGSDTDTQYF. DNA for the CDR3: TGTGCCAGCAGCGTCCCCCTTTTCACAGGGGGCTCGGACACAGATACGCAGTATTTT.

This chain connects TRBV2 to TRBJ2-5, with 8 bases matching TRBD2. V lost 6 bases, J lost 5 bases, and 8 bases stayed unmatched. Looked up from germline, CDR1 is SNHLY and CDR2 is FYNNEI. This CDR3 has 14 residues. In DNA form, the CDR3 reads TGTGCCAGCAGAGGGGCGGGGGGCGGTGAGACCCAGTACTTC. This encodes CASRGAGGGETQYF.

The V call is TRBV29-1, the J call TRBJ2-1, with 8 bases aligning to TRBD2. After removal of 6 bases from V and 6 bases from J, the junction contained 7 bases not matched to a gene. The CDR3 loop spans 13 amino acids. CDR1 SQVTM and CDR2 ANQGSEA come from the germline V gene. CDR3 nucleotide sequence: TGCAGCGTGGACGGACTAGCAATCAATGAGCAGTTCTTC. Protein: CSVDGLAINEQFF.

CDR3 residues: CASSVGLAGVAGELFF. The CDR3 DNA reads TGTGCCAGCAGCGTAGGGCTAGCGGGAGTGGCCGGGGAGCTGTTTTTT. The chain employs TRBV9 and TRBJ2-2; 10 bases line up with TRBD2. J lost 6 bases, V lost 0 bases, and 5 bases had no gene match. CDR3 length: 16 amino acids. Germline V gene lookup returns CDR1 SGDLS and CDR2 YYNGEE.

This clone showed up just a few times. The chain links TRBV5-5 to TRBJ1-4; the match to TRBD1 covers 8 bases. The CDR3 length is 14 residues. Germline CDR1 SGHKS, CDR2 YYEKEE (reference sequence). V lost 4 bases to trimming and J lost 8 bases; unmatched junction nucleotides: 7. CDR3 nucleotides: TGTGCCAGCAGCCTGGACAGGGATTCGGAAAAACTGTTTTTT. It specifies CASSLDRDSEKLFF.

The chain joins TRBV7-6 to TRBJ2-3; 12 bases agree with TRBD2. V was pared by 5 bases and J by 6 bases, with 6 bases of the junction left unmatched. The CDR3 is made up of 15 amino acids. Per the germline V gene, CDR1 is SGHVS and CDR2 is FNYEAQ. CDR3 region: CASSRTSGIMDTQYF. In DNA, the CDR3 is TGTGCCAGCAGCCGGACTAGCGGGATAATGGATACGCAGTATTTT.

A single count supports this clone. The chain recombines TRBV9 with TRBJ2-5; no firm D call. Germline CDR1 SGDLS, CDR2 YYNGEE. The CDR3 is 15 amino acids. V shed 0 bases and J shed 4 bases, with 13 bases lying between them. The CDR3 bases are TGTGCCAGCAGCGTAGGTCTGTCGATCCGAGAGACCCAGTACTTC. Residues: CASSVGLSIRETQYF.

The gene calls are TRBV15 and TRBJ2-1, with 8 bases lining up with TRBD1. Losses at the gene ends were 3 bases for V and 3 bases for J; bases not matched to a gene: 7. Germline loops: CDR1 LNHNV, CDR2 YYDKDF (reference sequence). The CDR3 is 16 residues long. The CDR3 protein is CATSSSDRGHYNEQFF. The CDR3 DNA follows: TGTGCCACCAGCAGTTCTGACAGGGGACACTACAATGAGCAGTTCTTC.

The chain couples TRBV28 to TRBJ2-3; D gene unclear. The CDR3 has 13 residues. V was cut by 10 bases and J by 5 bases, with 16 bases left in between. Germline V gene sequence: CDR1 MDHEN, CDR2 SYDVKM. The CDR3 DNA reads as TGTGCCATCAGAAAGTCCCCCGTAGATACGCAGTATTTT. This translates into CAIRKSPVDTQYF.

V and J are TRBV9 and TRBJ2-1; perhaps D is TRBD1 or TRBD2 (5 bases each). CDR3 length: 15 amino acids. Germline assignment: CDR1 SGDLS and CDR2 YYNGEE. V was pared by 3 bases and J by 8 bases, with 18 bases between. The CDR3 is CASSASGVLGDEQFF. CDR3 in DNA: TGTGCCAGCAGCGCCAGCGGAGTTTTGGGGGATGAGCAGTTCTTC.